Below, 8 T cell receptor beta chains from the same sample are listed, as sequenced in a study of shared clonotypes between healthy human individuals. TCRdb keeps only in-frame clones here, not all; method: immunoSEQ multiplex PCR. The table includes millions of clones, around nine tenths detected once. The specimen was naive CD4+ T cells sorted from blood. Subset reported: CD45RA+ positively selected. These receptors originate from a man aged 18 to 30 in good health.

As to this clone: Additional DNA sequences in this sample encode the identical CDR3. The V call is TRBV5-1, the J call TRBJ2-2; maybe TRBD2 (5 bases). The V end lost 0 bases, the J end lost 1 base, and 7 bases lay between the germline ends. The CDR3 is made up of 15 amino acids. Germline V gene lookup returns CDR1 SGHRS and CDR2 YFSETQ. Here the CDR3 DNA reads TGCGCCAGCAGCTTGGTTGCGGGGAACACCGGGGAGCTGTTTTTT. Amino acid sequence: CASSLVAGNTGELFF.

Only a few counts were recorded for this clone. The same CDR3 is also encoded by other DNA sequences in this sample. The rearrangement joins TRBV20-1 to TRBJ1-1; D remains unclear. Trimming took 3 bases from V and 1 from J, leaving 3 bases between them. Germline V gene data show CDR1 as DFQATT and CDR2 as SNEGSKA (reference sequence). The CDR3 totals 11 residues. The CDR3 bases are TGCAGTGCTAGGGGGAACACTGAAGCTTTCTTT. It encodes CSARGNTEAFF.

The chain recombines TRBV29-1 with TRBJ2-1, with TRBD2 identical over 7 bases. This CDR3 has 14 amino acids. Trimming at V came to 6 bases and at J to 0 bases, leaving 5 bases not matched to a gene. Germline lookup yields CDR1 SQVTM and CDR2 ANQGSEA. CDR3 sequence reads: CSVPSSGSYNEQFF. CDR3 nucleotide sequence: TGCAGCGTGCCGTCTAGCGGCTCCTACAATGAGCAGTTCTTC.

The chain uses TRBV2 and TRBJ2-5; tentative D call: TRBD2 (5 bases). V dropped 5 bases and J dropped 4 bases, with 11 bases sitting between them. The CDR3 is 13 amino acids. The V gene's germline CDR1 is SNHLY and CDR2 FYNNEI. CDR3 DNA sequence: TGTGCCAGCAGTTATACTAGAGGAGAGACCCAGTACTTC. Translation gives CASSYTRGETQYF.

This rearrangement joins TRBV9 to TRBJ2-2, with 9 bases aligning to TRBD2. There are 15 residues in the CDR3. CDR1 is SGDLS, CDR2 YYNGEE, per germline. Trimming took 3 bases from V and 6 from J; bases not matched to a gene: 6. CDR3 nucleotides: TGTGCCAGCAGCGGCGGGACTAGCTTGTCCGGGGAGCTGTTTTTT. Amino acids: CASSGGTSLSGELFF.

The CDR3 reads CASSDLGLAGYSTDTQYF. CDR3 DNA: TGTGCCAGCAGTGACCTGGGACTAGCGGGGTATAGCACAGATACGCAGTATTTT. The chain joins TRBV28 to TRBJ2-3; TRBD2 aligns across 13 bases. Germline loops: CDR1 MDHEN, CDR2 SYDVKM. CDR3 length equals 18 residues. Unmatched junction bases numbered 8, after V lost 5 bases and J lost 0 bases.

CDR3 in DNA: TGCAGCGTTGCTTCGGGACTCCCTTACAATGAGCAGTTCTTC. Translating it yields CSVASGLPYNEQFF. V and J are TRBV29-1 and TRBJ2-1, with a possible D match to TRBD2 (6 bases). From germline, CDR1 is SQVTM and CDR2 ANQGSEA. The ends were cut back, 4 bases at V and 4 bases at J, with 14 bases in the middle. The CDR3 sequence is 14 residues long.

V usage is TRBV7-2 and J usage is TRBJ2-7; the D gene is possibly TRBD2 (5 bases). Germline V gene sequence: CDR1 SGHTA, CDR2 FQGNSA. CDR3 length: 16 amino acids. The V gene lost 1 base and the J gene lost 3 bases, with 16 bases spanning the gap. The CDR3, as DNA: TGTGCCAGCAGCTTAGTGGGTGCCGGGGTCGGCTACGAGCAGTACTTC. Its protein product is CASSLVGAGVGYEQYF.